These 30 T cell receptor beta chains were sequenced from one sample in a study of T cell repertoires in cytomegalovirus infection. In TCRdb, the reads were re-called with MiXCR into one record per CDR3 protein. The sample gives a few hundred thousand distinct CDR3 sequences, 8% to 10% of which show up once; approximately 4.5% is in the top ten. The sample was PBMCs. The receptors stem from a human donor in good health (CMV status not recorded). Some clones in this sample may be carry-over from other donors' samples.

This clonotype was seen ten or more times. Written as DNA, the CDR3 is TGTGCCAGCAGCCCCGGACAGGGGATGGAAGATCAGCCCCAGCATTTT. Translating gives CASSPGQGMEDQPQHF. The rearrangement links TRBV4-2 to TRBJ1-5; 9 bases fit TRBD1. In germline, CDR1 is LGHNA, CDR2 YNFKEQ. The CDR3 loop spans 16 amino acids. V lost 4 bases to trimming and J lost 5 bases; unmatched junction nucleotides: 9.

The V and J genes are TRBV29-1 and TRBJ1-1; unclear D gene. This CDR3 is built from 13 residues. V was shortened by 4 bases and J by 3 bases, with 12 bases between the two germline ends. Germline CDR1 SQVTM, CDR2 ANQGSEA. The DNA for the CDR3 is TGCAGCGTTGCCAAGGGTCCCGACACTGAAGCTTTCTTT. Translated, it gives CSVAKGPDTEAFF.

This chain links TRBV12-3 or TRBV12-4 with TRBJ2-1; 9 bases fit TRBD1. The CDR3 totals 15 residues. Germline trimming cut 6 bases from V and 4 bases from J; bases unmatched to any gene: 7. The CDR3 bases are TGTGCCAGCAGGACCGGGACAGGGAAATACAATGAGCAGTTCTTC. Translated: CASRTGTGKYNEQFF.

This clonotype was seen a handful of times. The chain recombines TRBV11-2 with TRBJ2-1; 9 bases match TRBD2. The length of the CDR3 is 17 residues. V was clipped by 2 bases and J by 8 bases; unmatched bases: 13. Germline V gene lookup returns CDR1 SGHAT and CDR2 FQNNGV. The CDR3 bases are TGTGCCAGCAGCTTATTTCTAGCGGGGAGTTCTAGCCATGAGCAGTTCTTC. Residues: CASSLFLAGSSSHEQFF.

Concerning this clonotype itself: No conserved phenylalanine or tryptophan is present at the end of the CDR3, so a read error is the likely explanation. This chain uses TRBV6-6 with TRBJ2-5, with 10 positions matching TRBD2. Per germline, CDR1 MNHNY and CDR2 SVGAGI (reference sequence). The CDR3 sequence is 14 residues long. V lost 8 bases and J lost 2; bases outside the gene matches: 5. CDR3 in amino acids: CASRERGGQETQYS. The CDR3 region has the DNA TGTGCCAGCCGCGAGCGGGGGGGTCAAGAGACCCAGTACTCC.

Many counts were recorded for this clonotype. The V gene is TRBV7-2, the J gene TRBJ2-7; 9 bases align to TRBD2. Germline CDR1 reads SGHTA; CDR2 reads FQGNSA. V gave up 1 base and J gave up 0 bases; unmatched junction bases: 4. The CDR3 is made up of 16 amino acids. CDR3 sequence (DNA): TGTGCCAGCAGCTTAGTCGGCGGGAGGGTCTCCTACGAGCAGTACTTC. Amino acid sequence: CASSLVGGRVSYEQYF.

This clonotype was detected many times. The chain combines TRBV7-2 with TRBJ2-1, with D maybe TRBD2 (6 bases). The CDR3 contains 16 residues. Looked up from germline, CDR1 is SGHTA and CDR2 is FQGNSA. The germline V and J ends were trimmed by 1 base and 2 bases, with 12 bases remaining between them. The CDR3 nucleotides read TGTGCCAGCAGCTTAGGGGGCGCGGGGACCTACAATGAGCAGTTCTTC. It encodes CASSLGGAGTYNEQFF.

The V gene is TRBV6-2 or TRBV6-3, the J gene TRBJ2-1, with D tentatively TRBD1 or TRBD2 (5 bases each). Trimming pared 6 bases from V and 0 bases from J, leaving 15 bases between. CDR3 length: 16 residues. Germline CDR1 and CDR2: MNHEY and SVGEGT. CDR3 DNA sequence: TGTGCCAGCAGGCCCGGGACCCAGAGCTCCTACAATGAGCAGTTCTTC. It codes for CASRPGTQSSYNEQFF.

This clonotype was detected ten times or more. The J gene is TRBJ2-5, the V gene TRBV11-2; no clear D gene. The V gene's germline CDR1 is SGHAT and CDR2 FQNNGV. V lost 1 base and J 1 base, leaving 4 bases between the germline ends. This CDR3 has 13 amino acids. This CDR3 reads CASSLGSQETQYF. In nucleotides, the CDR3 is TGTGCCAGCAGCTTAGGCAGCCAAGAGACCCAGTACTTC.

Notes on this clonotype: This sequence may be a read error, since a much larger clone differs from it by one base. The V call is TRBV7-2, the J call TRBJ1-1; possible D gene TRBD1, 6 bases. The CDR3 runs to 15 residues. The V gene's germline CDR1 is SGHTA and CDR2 FQGNSA. The CDR3 DNA sequence: TGTGCCAGCAGCTTAGCGGGGGGGCGGGTCACTGAAGCTCTCTTT. Translated, it gives CASSLAGGRVTEALF.

This clonotype was seen only a few times. This rearrangement joins TRBV5-1 to TRBJ1-1; TRBD1 is a possible D gene (5 bases). The V end lost 0 bases, the J end lost 5 bases, and 11 bases lay between the germline ends. Germline CDR1 and CDR2: SGHRS and YFSETQ. The CDR3 has 14 amino acids. CDR3 loop: CASSLVGDGTEAFF. The CDR3 DNA is TGCGCCAGCAGCTTGGTGGGGGATGGGACTGAAGCTTTCTTT.

In this sample, this clonotype turned up a few times. The chain combines TRBV7-9 with TRBJ2-1; D ambiguous. The CDR3 loop spans 15 amino acids. The ends were cut back, 5 bases at V and 0 bases at J, with 11 bases in the middle. Germline V gene sequence: CDR1 SEHNR, CDR2 FQNEAQ (reference sequence). This CDR3 is CASSPQRSSYNEQFF. For the CDR3, the DNA is TGTGCCAGCAGCCCACAGCGTAGCTCCTACAATGAGCAGTTCTTC. The full variable domain, completed using reference TRBV7-9 and TRBJ2-1, is DTGVSQNPRHKITKRGQNVTFRCDPISEHNRLYWYRQTLGQGPEFLTYFQNEAQLEKSRLLSDRFSAERPKGSFSTLEIQRTEQGDSAMYLCASSPQRSSYNEQFFGPGTRLTVL.

This clonotype was seen only a few times. The chain employs TRBV7-9 and TRBJ1-2; 7 positions match TRBD1. The CDR3 runs 12 residues. The germline gives CDR1 SEHNR, CDR2 FQNEAQ (reference sequence). V trimming: 7 bases; J trimming: 4 bases; junction bases outside the gene matches: 3. CDR3 region: CASKGAGYGYTF. In DNA, the CDR3 is TGTGCCAGCAAGGGGGCTGGCTATGGCTACACCTTC.

V is TRBV29-1 and J is TRBJ2-7; D is perhaps TRBD2 (7 bases). The V gene's germline CDR1 is SQVTM and CDR2 ANQGSEA. Trimming pared 5 bases from V and 7 bases from J, leaving 18 bases between. There are 13 residues in the CDR3. DNA of the CDR3: TGCAGCGTTAACAGGGAGGGGACCGGGGAGCAGTACTTC. Protein: CSVNREGTGEQYF.

In this sample, this clonotype turned up many times. The rearrangement joins TRBV7-2 to TRBJ2-1; 12 bases agree with TRBD2. Germline V lookup: CDR1 SGHTA, CDR2 FQGNSA. Trimming removed 1 base from V and 14 bases from J; junction bases left unmatched: 3. The CDR3 runs 13 residues. CDR3 in amino acids: CASSLGTSGRKFF. DNA of the CDR3: TGTGCCAGCAGCTTAGGAACTAGCGGGAGGAAGTTCTTC.

This clonotype has only a few counts. This sequence joins TRBV7-6 and TRBJ1-1, with D possibly matching TRBD1 (6 bases). This CDR3 spans 16 amino acids. Trimming removed 3 bases at V and 5 bases at J, with 19 bases between. Germline CDR1 reads SGHVS; CDR2 reads FNYEAQ. The CDR3 DNA sequence: TGTGCCAGCAGCTTGCATAGACGGGGGGCTCGGACTGAAGCTTTCTTT. Protein product: CASSLHRRGARTEAFF.

Ten or more counts support this clonotype. The chain combines TRBV7-3 with TRBJ2-2; D perhaps matches TRBD1 (5 bases). Trimming shortened V by 1 base and J by 2 bases, and 8 bases separated the two germline ends. This CDR3 spans 15 amino acids. Germline assignment: CDR1 SGHTA and CDR2 FQGTGA. In DNA, the CDR3 is TGTGCCAGCAGCTTAATGGGGCGCAACACCGGGGAGCTGTTTTTT. This sequence encodes CASSLMGRNTGELFF.

This clonotype came up many times. J is TRBJ2-3 and V is TRBV12-5; 7 nucleotides agree with TRBD2. There are 17 residues in the CDR3. J gave up 3 bases and V 5 bases, and 14 bases lay outside the gene matches. From germline, CDR1 is LGHNT and CDR2 FRNRAP. The DNA of the CDR3 is TGTGCTAGTGGTGGCTCGGGACTCCGGGAGGTGACAGATACGCAGTATTTT. It encodes CASGGSGLREVTDTQYF.

This clonotype was seen a few times. V usage is TRBV6-8 and J usage is TRBJ2-7; 7 bases match TRBD1. This CDR3 is 16 amino acids long. Germline V CDR1 and CDR2: MNHGY, SAAAGT. The ends lost 6 bases at V and 3 bases at J; junction bases unmatched: 14. This chain's CDR3 is CASRPPPSTGLYEQYF. For the CDR3, the DNA is TGTGCCAGCAGACCACCACCCTCGACAGGGCTCTACGAGCAGTACTTC.

This clonotype was observed once. The V call is TRBV2, the J call TRBJ2-6, with D uncertain. Germline V gene lookup returns CDR1 SNHLY and CDR2 FYNNEI. Trimming took 7 bases from V and 4 from J, leaving 11 bases between them. CDR3 length equals 14 residues. The chain's CDR3 is CASKTVPGANVLTF. CDR3 DNA: TGTGCCAGCAAAACGGTGCCCGGGGCCAACGTCCTGACTTTC.

This clonotype has at least ten counts. This chain uses TRBV2 with TRBJ1-3; 7 bases are shared with TRBD1. V lost 1 base and J lost 4; bases outside the gene matches: 7. The CDR3 consists of 16 residues. The germline V gene encodes CDR1 SNHLY and CDR2 FYNNEI. The CDR3 here is CASSEDPTGFGNTIYF. DNA of the CDR3: TGTGCCAGCAGTGAAGACCCGACAGGGTTCGGAAACACCATATATTTT.

This clonotype was seen a handful of times. J is TRBJ2-5 and V is TRBV7-9; TRBD2 is a possible D gene (5 bases). CDR3 length: 14 amino acids. Deletions cut 2 bases from V and 5 bases from J, with 12 bases between. Looked up from germline, CDR1 is SEHNR and CDR2 is FQNEAQ (reference sequence). The CDR3 loop reads CASSLSSTAETQYF. The CDR3 nucleotides are TGTGCCAGCAGCTTATCTAGCACAGCGGAGACCCAGTACTTC.

The chain links TRBV7-9 to TRBJ1-4; unclear D gene. The ends were cut back, 8 bases at V and 10 bases at J, with 14 bases in the middle. Germline CDR1 SEHNR, CDR2 FQNEAQ (reference sequence). This CDR3 contains 12 residues. The CDR3 coding sequence is TGTGCCAGCGCCCTAGAGGGCTTAAAACTGTTTTTT. It encodes CASALEGLKLFF.

This clonotype has just a few counts. The CDR3 here is CASSEGGQGPYEQYF. CDR3 bases: TGTGCCAGCTCCGAAGGGGGACAGGGCCCCTACGAGCAGTACTTC. This sequence joins TRBV7-6 and TRBJ2-7, with 9 positions matching TRBD1. Germline V gives CDR1 SGHVS, CDR2 FNYEAQ. The ends lost 8 bases at V and 2 bases at J; junction bases unmatched: 10. CDR3 length: 15 residues.

This clonotype was detected only a few times. The chain employs TRBV10-3 and TRBJ2-5; TRBD2 aligns across 7 bases. Germline V lookup: CDR1 ENHRY, CDR2 SYGVKD. Trimming cost V 6 bases and J 5 bases; bases outside gene matches: 9. The CDR3 totals 14 residues. DNA for the CDR3: TGTGCCATCAGCTTTGGGGGGGACCTTGAGACCCAGTACTTC. This translates into CAISFGGDLETQYF.

This clonotype has just a few counts. The chain employs TRBV19 and TRBJ2-1, with a weak D call TRBD2 (6 bases). V was pared by 8 bases and J by 3 bases, with 17 bases between. This CDR3 has 15 residues. CDR1 and CDR2 (germline): LNHDA, SQIVND (reference sequence). The CDR3 protein is CASCMGGVGYNEQFF. The DNA of the CDR3 is TGTGCCAGTTGCATGGGGGGAGTAGGCTACAATGAGCAGTTCTTC.

This clonotype was picked up a small number of times. This chain connects TRBV27 to TRBJ2-1; D unresolved. The ends were cut back, 8 bases at V and 6 bases at J, with 14 bases in the middle. This CDR3 has 13 residues. Germline assignment: CDR1 MNHEY and CDR2 SMNVEV (reference sequence). Here the CDR3 reads CASRSVNSNEQFF. CDR3 in DNA: TGTGCCAGCCGTTCGGTCAACAGCAATGAGCAGTTCTTC.

This clonotype was seen many times. This sequence joins TRBV5-6 and TRBJ1-1; the D gene is possibly TRBD1 (5 bases). The length of the CDR3 is 15 residues. Trimming stripped 2 bases from V and 5 bases from J, with 16 bases between. Germline V gene lookup returns CDR1 SGHDT and CDR2 YYEEEE. CDR3 amino acids: CASSFLSGGDTEAFF. The DNA for the CDR3 is TGTGCCAGCAGCTTCCTTAGCGGGGGAGATACTGAAGCTTTCTTT.

This clonotype has more than one count but fewer than ten. This sequence joins TRBV19 and TRBJ1-1; 7 nucleotides line up with TRBD1. CDR1 and CDR2 (germline): LNHDA, SQIVND (reference sequence). The CDR3 contains 14 residues. Trimming removed 4 bases from V and 7 bases from J; junction bases left unmatched: 9. The CDR3 is CASSNRGGGYEAFF. The CDR3 nucleotides are TGTGCCAGTAGTAACCGTGGAGGGGGCTATGAAGCTTTCTTT.

This clonotype has just one count. The chain uses TRBV6-8 and TRBJ2-3; TRBD1 is a possible D gene (5 bases). From germline, CDR1 is MNHGY and CDR2 SAAAGT. CDR3 length: 19 amino acids. Trimming removed 8 bases from V and 0 bases from J, with 27 bases in between. CDR3 in amino acids: CASWSAGSIGGASTDTQYF. The CDR3 DNA reads TGTGCCAGCTGGTCGGCAGGGTCGATCGGCGGAGCTAGCACAGATACGCAGTATTTT.